The 14 T cell receptor beta chains below come from one sample, sequenced in a study of beta chain features in type 1 diabetes. Isolated RNA was reverse transcribed in full, so expressed TCRB transcripts were sequenced. Clones were sequenced by immunoSEQ multiplex PCR, and TCRdb holds only the in-frame ones, with some missing. The table lists under 900,000 clones, around a sixth of them singletons. Sequenced material: naive CD4+ T cells from blood. These receptors were obtained from a woman younger than 30 in good health.

This clone was found a few times. The chain has TRBV18 and TRBJ1-1; D is possibly TRBD1 (6 bases). The CDR3 extends over 15 amino acids. With 0 bases removed from V and 5 bases from J, the gap between germline ends came to 13 bases. Germline loops: CDR1 KGHSH, CDR2 LQKENI. DNA of the CDR3: TGTGCCAGCTCACCACCCGGGGGGCATCGGACTGAAGCTTTCTTT. The encoded protein is CASSPPGGHRTEAFF.

This clone was found a few times. The rearrangement links TRBV18 to TRBJ1-1; possible D gene TRBD1, 6 bases. The CDR3 is 14 amino acids. Germline V gene lookup returns CDR1 KGHSH and CDR2 LQKENI. The V end was cut by 3 bases, the J end by 3 bases, with 11 bases between. The CDR3 DNA sequence: TGTGCCAGCTCACCCAACAGGGACGACACTGAAGCTTTCTTT. This encodes CASSPNRDDTEAFF.

This clone was detected a few times. The V call is TRBV5-6, the J call TRBJ2-5, with D perhaps matching TRBD1 (5 bases). With 5 bases removed from V and 2 bases from J, the gap between germline ends came to 16 bases. The CDR3 consists of 15 residues. Looked up from germline, CDR1 is SGHDT and CDR2 is YYEEEE. DNA of the CDR3: TGTGCCAGCAGTGCCACCAGGGCTCGGCAAGAGACCCAGTACTTC. It yields the protein CASSATRARQETQYF.

This clone showed up just a few times. This chain connects TRBV18 to TRBJ2-3; a possible D gene is TRBD1 (5 bases). The CDR3 sequence is 16 residues long. The V gene's germline CDR1 is KGHSH and CDR2 LQKENI. Trimming shortened V by 6 bases and J by 1 base, and 17 bases separated the two germline ends. CDR3 protein: CASSSLQGSGTDTQYF. CDR3 DNA sequence: TGTGCCAGCTCCTCCCTCCAGGGTTCTGGCACAGATACGCAGTATTTT. The full variable domain, completed using reference TRBV18 and TRBJ2-3, is NAGVMQNPRHLVRRRGQEARLRCSPMKGHSHVYWYRQLPEEGLKFMVYLQKENIIDESGMPKERFSAEFPKEGPSILRIQQVVRGDSAAYFCASSSLQGSGTDTQYFGPGTRLTVL.

The gene calls are TRBV7-8 and TRBJ2-7; D possibly corresponds to TRBD1 (5 bases). This CDR3 region has 14 residues. Trimming took 5 bases from V and 4 from J, leaving 15 bases between them. Per germline, CDR1 SGHVS and CDR2 FQNEAQ. The CDR3 DNA reads TGTGCCAGCAGCCAGACAGCAGGCATATACGAGCAGTACTTC. The encoded protein is CASSQTAGIYEQYF. The whole variable domain, filled in from reference TRBV7-8 and TRBJ2-7, reads GAGVSQSPRYKVAKRGQDVALRCDPISGHVSLFWYQQALGQGPEFLTYFQNEAQLDKSGLPSDRFFAERPEGSVSTLKIQRTQQEDSAVYLCASSQTAGIYEQYFGPGTRLTVT.

CDR3 sequence reads: CSVAKQGDTEAFF. The CDR3 nucleotides read TGCAGCGTTGCGAAGCAGGGGGACACTGAAGCTTTCTTT. The V gene is TRBV29-1, the J gene TRBJ1-1; 7 bases are a match to TRBD1. CDR1 is SQVTM, CDR2 ANQGSEA, per germline. This CDR3 has 13 residues. The ends lost 4 bases at V and 3 bases at J; junction bases unmatched: 5.

This clone was observed a handful of times. The chain links TRBV28 to TRBJ1-2; D remains unclear. Per the germline V gene, CDR1 is MDHEN and CDR2 is SYDVKM. V was cut by 5 bases and J by 0 bases, with 16 bases left in between. The CDR3 contains 16 residues. CDR3 bases: TGTGCCAGCAGTCCCCACTTGGACGGAGCTAACTATGGCTACACCTTC. The encoded protein is CASSPHLDGANYGYTF.

The V call is TRBV5-4, the J call TRBJ2-3; the match to TRBD2 covers 8 bases. The CDR3 covers 13 residues. Germline V gene sequence: CDR1 SGHNT, CDR2 YYREEE (reference sequence). The junction had 2 bases not matched to a gene; V was cut back by 3 bases and J by 5 bases. CDR3: CASSWAGGDTQYF. CDR3 nucleotide sequence: TGTGCCAGCAGCTGGGCGGGGGGAGATACGCAGTATTTT.

This clone was picked up a small number of times. V usage is TRBV14 and J usage is TRBJ2-5; the D gene is possibly TRBD2 (5 bases). V lost 3 bases, J lost 5 bases, and 25 bases lay in between. The germline V gene has CDR1 SGHDN and CDR2 FVKESK. The CDR3 consists of 18 residues. In nucleotides, the CDR3 is TGTGCCAGCAGCCATGAAAACCCAGCGGACCTCTTTAGGGAGACCCAGTACTTC. Residues: CASSHENPADLFRETQYF.

The genes are TRBV5-1 and TRBJ2-5, with D maybe TRBD2 (5 bases). Trimming took off 0 bases at V and 5 bases at J, with 8 bases between the two ends. This CDR3 has 13 amino acids. Germline V gene lookup returns CDR1 SGHRS and CDR2 YFSETQ. The CDR3 region is CASSLAWRETQYF. In nucleotides, the CDR3 is TGCGCCAGCAGCTTGGCGTGGAGGGAGACCCAGTACTTC. Drawing the rest from reference TRBV5-1 and TRBJ2-5, the complete variable domain is KAGVTQTPRYLIKTRGQQVTLSCSPISGHRSVSWYQQTPGQGLQFLFEYFSETQRNKGNFPGRFSGRQFSNSRSEMNVSTLELGDSALYLCASSLAWRETQYFGPGTRLLVL.

The genes are TRBV5-1 and TRBJ2-4; tentative D call: TRBD2 (6 bases). Germline CDR1 is SGHRS and CDR2 is YFSETQ. With 3 bases removed from V and 8 bases from J, the gap between germline ends came to 18 bases. The length of the CDR3 is 15 residues. The CDR3 region has the DNA TGCGCCAGCAGCTGGGGAGCGGGCGGAGGGGACATTCAGTACTTC. Translating it yields CASSWGAGGGDIQYF.

This clone was recorded a few times. The rearrangement uses TRBV5-1 and TRBJ2-7; D possibly matches TRBD1 or TRBD2 (6 bases each). Germline CDR1 and CDR2: SGHRS and YFSETQ. The CDR3 loop spans 14 amino acids. Deletions cut 3 bases from V and 3 bases from J, with 13 bases between. The CDR3 DNA sequence: TGCGCCAGCAGCTCCGGGGGCCCTATCTACGAGCAGTACTTC. As protein: CASSSGGPIYEQYF.

This clone has only a few counts. The chain has TRBV7-3 and TRBJ2-3, with 8 positions matching TRBD2. Germline lookup yields CDR1 SGHTA and CDR2 FQGTGA. Trimming took 6 bases from V and 4 from J; bases not matched to a gene: 9. This CDR3 is built from 15 residues. The CDR3 coding sequence is TGTGCCAGCAGTCCAAACGGGGGGGCGTCAGATACGCAGTATTTT. Its translation: CASSPNGGASDTQYF.

This clone was seen a handful of times. CDR3 in DNA: TGTGCCAGCAACCCATTCCCCTCTGGAGAGCAGTACTTC. This translates into CASNPFPSGEQYF. This chain joins TRBV7-2 and TRBJ2-7; D not resolved. Germline V CDR1 and CDR2: SGHTA, FQGNSA. V dropped 7 bases and J dropped 7 bases, with 17 bases sitting between them. This CDR3 is 13 amino acids long.